This T cell receptor (beta chain) appears in the sequencing data of a study of T and B cells in COVID-19 patients. Overall study context: The recovered patients had mostly mild to moderate COVID-19 with outpatient management. Findings and limits, study-wide: Exclusive to the recovered cohort were some 2,500 TCR clusters, 25 to 35 of them with low generation probability. Clonality of TRB repertoires was high in active COVID-19; recovery brought above-healthy diversity and richness.

Multiplex PCR with BIOMED2 TRB-A/B primer pools amplified TRB rearrangements. MiXCR, run by TCRdb on the multiplex PCR reads, gives a single entry per CDR3 protein. The table has 20,000 to 25,000 distinct CDR3 sequences, just under 30% seen once. Each TRB amplification used roughly 240-550 ng of genomic DNA from blood. Notes on this clonotype: Its antigen remains unidentified.

The sequenced material came from blood. The sequence derives from a human donor who had recovered from COVID-19.

In nucleotides, the CDR3 is TGTGCCAGCTCATCAGCAATTCCGGGACAGGGAGACTATGGCTACACCTTC. Translated, it gives CASSSAIPGQGDYGYTF. The chain recombines TRBV18 with TRBJ1-2, with 9 bases matching TRBD1. This CDR3 contains 17 residues. Trimming cost V 5 bases and J 3 bases; bases outside gene matches: 13. CDR1 is KGHSH and CDR2 is LQKENI in the germline V gene.